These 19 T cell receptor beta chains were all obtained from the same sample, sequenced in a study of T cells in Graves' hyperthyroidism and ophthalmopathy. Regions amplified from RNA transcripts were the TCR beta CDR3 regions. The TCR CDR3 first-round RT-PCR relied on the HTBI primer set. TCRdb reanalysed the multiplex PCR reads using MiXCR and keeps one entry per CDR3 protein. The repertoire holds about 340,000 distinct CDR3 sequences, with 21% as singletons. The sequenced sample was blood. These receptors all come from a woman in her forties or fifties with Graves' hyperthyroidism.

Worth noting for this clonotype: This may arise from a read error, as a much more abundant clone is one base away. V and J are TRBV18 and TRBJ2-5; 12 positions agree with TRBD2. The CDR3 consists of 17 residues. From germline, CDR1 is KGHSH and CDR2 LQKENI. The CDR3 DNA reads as TGTGCCAGCTCACCCAATCGACTAGCGGGAGAACGAGAGGCCCAGTACTTC. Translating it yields CASSPNRLAGEREAQYF.

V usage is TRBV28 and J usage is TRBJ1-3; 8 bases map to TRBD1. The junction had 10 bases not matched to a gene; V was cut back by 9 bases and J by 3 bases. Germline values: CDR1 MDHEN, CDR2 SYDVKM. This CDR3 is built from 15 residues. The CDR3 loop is CASGEQGVFGNTIYF. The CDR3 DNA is TGTGCCAGTGGGGAACAGGGGGTATTTGGAAACACCATATATTTT.

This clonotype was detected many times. The CDR3 is CASSTHVGRRTMGVDNEQFF. The CDR3, as DNA: TGTGCCAGCAGCACGCACGTGGGACGGAGGACGATGGGGGTAGACAATGAGCAGTTCTTC. The rearrangement uses TRBV11-2 and TRBJ2-1; D tentatively fits TRBD1 or TRBD2 (5 bases each). The CDR3 loop spans 20 amino acids. The germline V gene has CDR1 SGHAT and CDR2 FQNNGV. Trimming shortened V by 5 bases and J by 5 bases, and 31 bases separated the two germline ends.

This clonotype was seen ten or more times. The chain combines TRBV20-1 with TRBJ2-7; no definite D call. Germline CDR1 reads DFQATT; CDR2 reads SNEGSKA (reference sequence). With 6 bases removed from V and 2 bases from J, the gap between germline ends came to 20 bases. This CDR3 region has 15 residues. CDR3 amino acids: CSADLEDGWAYEQYF. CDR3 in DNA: TGCAGTGCCGACCTAGAGGACGGATGGGCCTACGAGCAGTACTTC.

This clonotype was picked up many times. CDR3 DNA: TGTGCCAGCAGCCGCGGACAGAACAATGAGCAGTTCTTC. This codes for CASSRGQNNEQFF. The rearrangement links TRBV7-3 to TRBJ2-1, with D possibly matching TRBD1 (6 bases). Per germline, CDR1 SGHTA and CDR2 FQGTGA. V was trimmed by 5 bases and J by 5 bases, leaving 10 bases between them. The CDR3 contains 13 residues.

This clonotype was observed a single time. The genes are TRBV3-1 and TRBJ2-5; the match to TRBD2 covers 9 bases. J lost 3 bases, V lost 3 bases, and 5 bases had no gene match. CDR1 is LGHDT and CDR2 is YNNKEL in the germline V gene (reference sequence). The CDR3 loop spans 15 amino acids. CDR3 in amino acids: CASSHAGGLKETQYF. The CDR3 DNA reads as TGTGCCAGCAGCCATGCGGGAGGGCTAAAAGAGACCCAGTACTTC.

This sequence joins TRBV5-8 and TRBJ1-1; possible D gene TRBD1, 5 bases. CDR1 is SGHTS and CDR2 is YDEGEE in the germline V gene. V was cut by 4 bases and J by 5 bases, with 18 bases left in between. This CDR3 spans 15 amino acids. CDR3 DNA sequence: TGTGCCAGCAGCCCGGGACGTGTATTTAGTACTGAAGCTTTCTTT. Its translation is CASSPGRVFSTEAFF.

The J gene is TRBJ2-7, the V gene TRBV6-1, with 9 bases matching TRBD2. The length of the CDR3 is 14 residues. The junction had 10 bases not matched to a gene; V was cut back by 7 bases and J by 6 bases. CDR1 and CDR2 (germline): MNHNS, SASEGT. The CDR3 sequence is CASTNSGSGSEQYF. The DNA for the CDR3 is TGTGCCAGCACCAATAGCGGGAGTGGGAGCGAGCAGTACTTC.

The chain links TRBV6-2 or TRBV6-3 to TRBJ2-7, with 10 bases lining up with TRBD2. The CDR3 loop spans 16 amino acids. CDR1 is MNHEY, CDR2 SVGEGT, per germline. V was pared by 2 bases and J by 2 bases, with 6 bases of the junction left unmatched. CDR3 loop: CASSYPQGTSAYEQYF. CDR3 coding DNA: TGTGCCAGCAGTTACCCTCAGGGGACTAGCGCCTACGAGCAGTACTTC.

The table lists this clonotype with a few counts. CDR3 nucleotide sequence: TGTGCCACCAGTGATCCCGGGACAACAGGAAACACCATATATTTT. Translation gives CATSDPGTTGNTIYF. The chain links TRBV24-1 to TRBJ1-3, with a possible D match to TRBD1 (6 bases). Trimming took off 3 bases at V and 4 bases at J, with 12 bases between the two ends. Germline V CDR1 and CDR2: KGHDR, SFDVKD. This CDR3 region has 15 residues.

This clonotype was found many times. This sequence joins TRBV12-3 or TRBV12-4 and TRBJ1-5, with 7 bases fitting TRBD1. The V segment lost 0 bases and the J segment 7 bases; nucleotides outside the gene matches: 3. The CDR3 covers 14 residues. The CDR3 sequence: CASSLAGGGQPQHF. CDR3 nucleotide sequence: TGTGCCAGCAGTTTAGCAGGGGGCGGGCAGCCCCAGCATTTT.

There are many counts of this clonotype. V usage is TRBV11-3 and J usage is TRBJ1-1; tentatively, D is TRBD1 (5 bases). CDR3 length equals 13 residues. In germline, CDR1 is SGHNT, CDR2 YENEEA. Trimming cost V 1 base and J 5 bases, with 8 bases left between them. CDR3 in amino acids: CASSLGPGTEAFF. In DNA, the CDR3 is TGTGCCAGCAGCTTAGGTCCAGGGACTGAAGCTTTCTTT.

The CDR3 sequence: CASSFTGVQETQYF. In DNA form, the CDR3 reads TGTGCCAGCAGTTTCACAGGGGTACAAGAGACCCAGTACTTC. The chain is built from TRBV6-2 or TRBV6-3 and TRBJ2-5, with 7 bases identical to TRBD1. The CDR3 is made up of 14 amino acids. Germline CDR1 MNHEY, CDR2 SVGEGT. The J segment lost 2 bases and the V segment lost 4 bases, leaving 4 bases of the junction unmatched.

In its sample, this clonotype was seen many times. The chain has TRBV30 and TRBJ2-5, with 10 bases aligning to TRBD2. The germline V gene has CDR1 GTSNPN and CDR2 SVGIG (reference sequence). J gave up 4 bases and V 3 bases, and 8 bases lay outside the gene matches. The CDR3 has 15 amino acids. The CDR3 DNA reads TGTGCCTGGAGAATACTAGCGGGACTCCCAGAGACCCAGTACTTC. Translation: CAWRILAGLPETQYF.

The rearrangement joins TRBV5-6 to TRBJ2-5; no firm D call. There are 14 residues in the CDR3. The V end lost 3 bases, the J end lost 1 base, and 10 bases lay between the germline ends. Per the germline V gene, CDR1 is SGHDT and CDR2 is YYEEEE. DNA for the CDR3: TGTGCCAGCAGCTCAGAGGTTTTCCAAGAGACCCAGTACTTC. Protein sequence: CASSSEVFQETQYF.

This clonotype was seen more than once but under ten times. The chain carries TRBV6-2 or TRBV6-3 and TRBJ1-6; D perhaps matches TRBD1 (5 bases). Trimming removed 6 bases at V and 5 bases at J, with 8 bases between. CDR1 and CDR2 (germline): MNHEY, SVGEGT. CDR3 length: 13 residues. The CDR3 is CASRPGNNSPLHF. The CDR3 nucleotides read TGTGCCAGCAGGCCAGGGAATAATTCACCCCTCCACTTT.

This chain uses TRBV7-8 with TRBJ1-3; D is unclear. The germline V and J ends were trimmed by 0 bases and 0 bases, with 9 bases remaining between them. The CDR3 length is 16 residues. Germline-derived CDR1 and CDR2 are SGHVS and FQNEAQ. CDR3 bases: TGTGCCAGCAGCTTAGCTCCAGACATCTCTGGAAACACCATATATTTT. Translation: CASSLAPDISGNTIYF.

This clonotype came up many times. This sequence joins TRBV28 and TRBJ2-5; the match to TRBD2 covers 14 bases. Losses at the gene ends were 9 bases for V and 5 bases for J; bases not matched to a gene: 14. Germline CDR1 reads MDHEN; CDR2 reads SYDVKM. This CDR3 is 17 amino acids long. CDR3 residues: CASTSSGLAGGRETQYF. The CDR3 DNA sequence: TGTGCCAGTACCTCGTCTGGACTAGCGGGAGGTCGGGAGACCCAGTACTTC.

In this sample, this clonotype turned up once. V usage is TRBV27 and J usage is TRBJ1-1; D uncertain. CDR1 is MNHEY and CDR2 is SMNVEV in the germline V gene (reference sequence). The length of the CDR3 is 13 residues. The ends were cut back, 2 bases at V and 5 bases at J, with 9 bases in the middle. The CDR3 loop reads CASSLGRRTEAFF. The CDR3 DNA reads TGTGCCAGCAGTTTAGGAAGGAGAACTGAAGCTTTCTTT.